Shown below are 26 T cell receptor beta chains from a single sample sequenced in a study of tumor-infiltrating lymphocytes in primary liver carcinoma. Using a constant-region primer together with ProtoScript II reverse transcriptase, TCR beta cDNA was made from about 500 ng of total RNA. The TCR beta library was amplified through three nested multiplex PCR rounds in a modified ARM-PCR procedure. Use of TRBV1-TRBV30 forward primers with a C-beta reverse primer characterized the first two PCR rounds, which lasted about 10 cycles each. TCRdb fed the multiplex PCR reads into MiXCR, producing one record per CDR3 protein. Among about 97,000 distinct CDR3 sequences listed, more than 65% were seen once. Scientists recovered RNA and DNA together from approximately 20-30 mg of unsorted bulk tissue. The sequencing sample was made of liver tumor tissue from sampling region 2. Subset: tumor region T2, inferior pole. The receptor source for this set is a woman aged 55-70 years with primary liver carcinoma and hepatitis B virus infection.

In its sample, this clonotype was seen a few times. A much more abundant neighbour one base away suggests this may be a read error. V gene TRBV6-1 combines with J gene TRBJ1-5, with no clear D. The germline gives CDR1 MNHNS, CDR2 SASEGT. This CDR3 is built from 13 residues. CDR3 region: CVSNGQAAQPQHF. CDR3 DNA sequence: TGTGTCAGCAACGGGCAGGCTGCTCAGCCCCAGCATTTT.

In regard to this clonotype: A read error may account for a junction end that differs from germline. This chain links TRBV6-1 with TRBJ2-7; D ambiguous. CDR1 MNHNS and CDR2 SASEGT come from the germline V gene. CDR3 size: 12 residues. DNA of the CDR3: TGCGCCAGCAGTGGTGTGGGCTACGAGCAGTGCTTC. This translates into CASSGVGYEQCF.

Notes on this clonotype: A much larger clone is a single base away; this may be a read error. This chain connects TRBV5-5 to TRBJ2-7; D ambiguous. This CDR3 has 14 residues. Germline CDR1 reads SGHKS; CDR2 reads YYEKEE (reference sequence). As DNA, the CDR3 is TGTGTCCGCAGAAGGAACGACGGATCCTACGAGCAGTACTTC. It yields the protein CVRRRNDGSYEQYF.

This chain joins TRBV2 and TRBJ2-2, with D possibly matching TRBD1 (6 bases). CDR1 is SNHLY, CDR2 FYNNEI, per germline. This CDR3 contains 15 residues. Trimming left V 4 bases short and J 2 bases short, with 11 bases between. The CDR3 region has the DNA TGTGCCAGCAGTGCTGACAGGTTTAACACCGGGGAGCTGTTTTTT. Protein product: CASSADRFNTGELFF.

As regards this clonotype: This is likely a read error, given that the CDR3 carries no conserved phenylalanine or tryptophan at its end. The J gene is TRBJ2-5, the V gene TRBV29-1, with D possibly TRBD1 on 6 matching bases. In germline, CDR1 is SQVTM, CDR2 ANQGSEA. With 3 bases removed from V and 2 bases from J, the gap between germline ends came to 13 bases. The CDR3 has 14 residues. The CDR3 DNA reads TGCAGCGTTGAGAACTGGACAGAGCAAGAGACCCAGTACTTA. The encoded protein is CSVENWTEQETQYL.

Remarks on this clonotype: This could be a read error, since a much larger clone is one nucleotide away. The conserved final phenylalanine or tryptophan is absent from the CDR3, which likely points to a read error. The CDR3 reads CASSLGSGNQPQHL. The CDR3 DNA is TGTGCCAGCAGCCTAGGGAGCGGCAATCAGCCCCAGCATCTT. This chain connects TRBV5-6 to TRBJ1-5, with no clear D. The V end was cut by 4 bases, the J end by 2 bases, with 10 bases between. The length of the CDR3 is 14 residues. From germline, CDR1 is SGHDT and CDR2 YYEEEE.

This clonotype has ten or more counts. The chain joins TRBV28 to TRBJ2-5; 8 nucleotides line up with TRBD1. The CDR3 has 14 amino acids. The germline CDR1 and CDR2 sequences are MDHEN and SYDVKM. The junction had 8 bases not matched to a gene; V was cut back by 5 bases and J by 6 bases. This chain's CDR3 is CASSNPGGMKTQYF. CDR3 DNA: TGTGCCAGCAGTAACCCAGGGGGCATGAAGACCCAGTACTTC.

Concerning this clonotype: A read error may account for a junction end that differs from germline. The chain joins TRBV11-2 to TRBJ2-7; D is perhaps TRBD2 (5 bases). This CDR3 is 12 amino acids long. Germline V gene sequence: CDR1 SGHAT, CDR2 FQNNGV. CDR3 in DNA: TGTGCCAGCGGGAGTAGCCCCTACAAGCAGTACTTC. This codes for CASGSSPYKQYF.

A word on this clonotype: Because the CDR3 is missing its conserved closing phenylalanine or tryptophan, this is likely a read error. This sequence joins TRBV5-1 and TRBJ2-5, with a tentative D call TRBD1 (6 bases). Germline V gene sequence: CDR1 SGHRS, CDR2 YFSETQ. The CDR3 is 13 residues long. The CDR3 DNA reads as TGCGCAAGCAGCTTGGACAGCGAAGAGACCCAGTACCTC. Translating gives CASSLDSEETQYL.

This clonotype has ten or more counts. The rearrangement links TRBV6-6 to TRBJ1-3; tentative D call: TRBD1 (6 bases). The CDR3 contains 12 residues. Germline V lookup: CDR1 MNHNY, CDR2 SVGAGI (reference sequence). V lost 6 bases and J 11 bases, leaving 14 bases between the germline ends. DNA for the CDR3: TGTGCCAGCAGCCGTACAGGGACGGCCATATATTTT. It encodes CASSRTGTAIYF.

The chain links TRBV28 to TRBJ1-5; the D is unclear. The germline V gene has CDR1 MDHEN and CDR2 SYDVKM. The CDR3 spans 15 residues. V was trimmed by 1 base and J by 7 bases, leaving 14 bases between them. CDR3 nucleotides: TGTGCCAGCAGTTTATCAGAGGTATTGGGGCAGCCCCAGCATTTT. This gives the protein CASSLSEVLGQPQHF.

The rearrangement uses TRBV30 and TRBJ2-7, with 11 bases matching TRBD2. This CDR3 has 15 amino acids. Germline CDR1 reads GTSNPN; CDR2 reads SVGIG (reference sequence). V shed 6 bases and J 6 bases; nucleotides not matched to a gene: 13. The CDR3 DNA sequence: TGTGCCTGCCCCACTAGCGGGAGCGGAATCAGCGAGCAGTACTTC. Translating it yields CACPTSGSGISEQYF.

This clonotype was counted only a few times. The J gene is TRBJ2-5, the V gene TRBV7-9; D tentatively reads TRBD1 or TRBD2 (7 bases each). V lost 5 bases and J 5 bases, leaving 12 bases between the germline ends. CDR1 SEHNR and CDR2 FQNEAQ come from the germline V gene (reference sequence). CDR3 size: 13 residues. CDR3 coding DNA: TGTGCCAGCAGCCCAGGGGGGGCGGAGACCCAGTACTTC. Its protein product is CASSPGGAETQYF.

Note on this clonotype: The germline gene is not matched at one end of the junction; a read error may be the cause. The rearrangement uses TRBV14 and TRBJ2-7, with D unresolved. Germline CDR1 SGHDN, CDR2 FVKESK. The CDR3 has 12 residues. As DNA, the CDR3 is TGTGCCAACAGCCCGCGCAACGACGAGCAGTACTTC. Protein sequence: CANSPRNDEQYF.

Remarks on this clonotype: This clone may be a read error of a much larger clone one base away. This chain joins TRBV7-8 and TRBJ2-2; 13 bases are shared with TRBD2. CDR1 and CDR2 (germline): SGHVS, FQNEAQ. The CDR3 consists of 17 residues. The chain's CDR3 is CTSSSGLAGVSTGELFF. CDR3 sequence (DNA): TGTACCAGCAGCTCCGGACTAGCGGGAGTTAGCACCGGGGAGCTGTTTTTT.

Of note for this clonotype: A much larger clone lies a single base off, so this may be a read error. This chain uses TRBV5-4 with TRBJ1-1; D is unclear. The CDR3 has 14 residues. CDR1 and CDR2 from the germline V gene are SGHNT and YYREEE (reference sequence). The CDR3 region has the DNA TGTGCCGGCAGCGTGATGACGGCAAACACTGAAGCTTTCTTT. Residues: CAGSVMTANTEAFF.

V and J are TRBV21-1 and TRBJ2-1; the table gives TRBD2 as D, unverified against the DNA. TRBV21-1 has pseudogene status. This CDR3 is built from 16 residues. CDR3 amino acids: CASSNTGLAGEYEQFF. As DNA, the CDR3 is TGTGCCAGCAGCAATACGGGACTAGCGGGAGAGTATGAGCAGTTCTTC.

Only a few counts were recorded for this clonotype. CDR3: CASSPSTQAYEQYF. The CDR3, as DNA: TGTGCCAGCTCACCCTCCACACAAGCCTACGAGCAGTACTTC. V gene TRBV18 combines with J gene TRBJ2-7; no clear D gene. Germline-derived CDR1 and CDR2 are KGHSH and LQKENI. With 3 bases removed from V and 2 bases from J, the gap between germline ends came to 11 bases. The CDR3 is 14 amino acids.

As for this clonotype: A read error is likely, as this CDR3 ends without the conserved phenylalanine or tryptophan. The chain is built from TRBV6-5 and TRBJ2-3; 7 bases agree with TRBD1. There are 14 residues in the CDR3. Germline loops: CDR1 MNHEY, CDR2 SVGAGI. Written as DNA, the CDR3 is TGTGCCAGCAGTTATACAGGGGAGACAGATAAGCAGTATTTA. It is translated as CASSYTGETDKQYL.

In this sample, this clonotype turned up many times. This chain links TRBV5-1 with TRBJ1-1; TRBD1 matches 12 bases. The CDR3 consists of 17 residues. Germline V lookup: CDR1 SGHRS, CDR2 YFSETQ. V trimming: 3 bases; J trimming: 1 base; junction bases outside the gene matches: 7. The CDR3 sequence: CASSSGDRGLGNTEAFF. The CDR3 DNA sequence: TGCGCCAGCAGCTCGGGGGACAGGGGGCTAGGGAACACTGAAGCTTTCTTT.

This clonotype showed up just once. The CDR3 does not close with the conserved phenylalanine or tryptophan, likely indicating a read error. No DNA is shown, since the ends of the CDR3 on it are uncertain; the CDR3 is the one TCRdb lists. This chain joins TRBV11-2 and TRBJ2-1; the table's D call, TRBD1, has no DNA check behind it. The CDR3 has 14 residues if both end residues are counted. Germline assignment: CDR1 SGHAT and CDR2 FQNNGV. The CDR3 sequence: CTSSMETGTGEQLL.

The rearrangement joins TRBV11-2 to TRBJ2-1; perhaps TRBD2 as D (5 bases). In germline, CDR1 is SGHAT, CDR2 FQNNGV. CDR3 size: 15 residues. The CDR3, as DNA: TGTACCAACAGCTTGCCGGGATTATTGGACAATGAGCAGTTCTTC. This gives the protein CTNSLPGLLDNEQFF.

Concerning this clonotype: The germline gene is not matched at one end of the junction; a read error may be the cause. This sequence joins TRBV11-3 and TRBJ1-1; D gene unclear. The V gene's germline CDR1 is SGHNT and CDR2 YENEEA. The CDR3 length is 16 residues. CDR3 in amino acids: CASSLVGEHRNTEAFF. As DNA, the CDR3 is TGCGCCAGCAGCTTAGTCGGGGAGCACCGGAACACTGAAGCTTTCTTT.

This clonotype was counted a few times. This chain joins TRBV20-1 and TRBJ1-6, with 7 bases identical to TRBD1. V dropped 3 bases and J dropped 7; count of bases not matched to a gene: 9. Germline CDR1 reads DFQATT; CDR2 reads SNEGSKA (reference sequence). This CDR3 has 15 residues. In DNA, the CDR3 is TGCAGTGCTAGTGTTGGGACAGAACTAAATTCACCCCTCCACTTT. This encodes CSASVGTELNSPLHF.

In regard to this clonotype: At one of its ends the junction is not consistent with the germline gene, which may arise from a read error. J is TRBJ2-7 and V is TRBV7-2, with D perhaps matching TRBD1 or TRBD2 (5 bases each). Germline V gene sequence: CDR1 SGHTA, CDR2 FQGNSA. The CDR3 has 13 amino acids. The CDR3 here is CASSLVGTYEQYF. The CDR3 nucleotides read TGTGCCAGCAGCTTAGTAGGGACCTACGAACAGTACTTC.

This clonotype has ten or more counts. This chain uses TRBV28 with TRBJ1-2, with D perhaps matching TRBD1 (5 bases). This CDR3 is built from 14 residues. Trimming took off 7 bases at V and 0 bases at J, with 12 bases between the two ends. Germline V gene data show CDR1 as MDHEN and CDR2 as SYDVKM. CDR3 bases: TGTGCCAGCATCACCGGGGGATCTAACTATGGCTACACCTTC. Translated: CASITGGSNYGYTF.